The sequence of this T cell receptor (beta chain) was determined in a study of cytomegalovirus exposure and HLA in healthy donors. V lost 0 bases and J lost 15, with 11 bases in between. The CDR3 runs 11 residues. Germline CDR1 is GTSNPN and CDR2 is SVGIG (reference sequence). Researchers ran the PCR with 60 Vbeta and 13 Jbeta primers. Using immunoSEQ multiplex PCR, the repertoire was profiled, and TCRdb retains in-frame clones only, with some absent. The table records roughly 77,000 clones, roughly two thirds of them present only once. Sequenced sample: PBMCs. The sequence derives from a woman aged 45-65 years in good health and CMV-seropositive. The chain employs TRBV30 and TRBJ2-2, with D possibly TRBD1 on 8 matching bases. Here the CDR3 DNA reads TGTGCCTGGAGTGTACAGGGGGGGGTGTTTTTT. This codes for CAWSVQGGVFF.